This TCR beta chain was retrieved from a study of human T cells and chemical hapten exposure. The authors' total RNA extraction used unfractionated whole blood. TCRdb redid the calling of the 5' RACE reads with MiXCR, one entry per CDR3 protein. This sample has over 95,000 distinct CDR3 sequences, with roughly 19% found just once. Germline lookup yields CDR1 MNHNY and CDR2 SVGAGI (reference sequence). CDR3 length: 15 amino acids. The junction had 12 bases not matched to a gene; V was cut back by 7 bases and J by 7 bases. The source is a human donor in good health. The chain uses TRBV6-6 and TRBJ2-7; 11 nucleotides align to TRBD2. The CDR3, as DNA: TGTGCCAGCAACCTCGTAGCGGGAGGGCCGAAAGAGCAGTACTTC. Protein product: CASNLVAGGPKEQYF.